Shown below are 20 T cell receptor beta chains from a single sample sequenced in a study of PD-1 blockade in classical Hodgkin lymphoma. Exposure to brentuximab vedotin varied, and each patient had relapsed following autologous stem cell transplantation. The repertoire was sequenced with immunoSEQ multiplex PCR; TCRdb's copy has only in-frame clones and lacks some. The data contain roughly 61,000 clones, around 93% of them seen just once; the ten biggest clones take up over 9.5%. Sequences were derived from peripheral blood mononuclear cells (PBMCs), sampled before the second cycle of nivolumab. Source of these receptors: a human donor with classical Hodgkin lymphoma.

This clone has only one observation. The chain carries TRBV9 and TRBJ2-3, with D perhaps given as TRBD1 or TRBD2 (6 bases each). The CDR3 runs 15 residues. Germline V gene data show CDR1 as SGDLS and CDR2 as YYNGEE. V dropped 3 bases and J dropped 5 bases, with 16 bases sitting between them. CDR3 region: CASSEPPGGRDTQYF. DNA for the CDR3: TGTGCCAGCAGCGAGCCCCCCGGGGGCAGAGATACGCAGTATTTT. Supplemented by reference TRBV9 and TRBJ2-3, the full variable domain reads DSGVTQTPKHLITATGQRVTLRCSPRSGDLSVYWYQQSLDQGLQFLIQYYNGEERAKGNILERFSAQQFPDLHSELNLSSLELGDSALYFCASSEPPGGRDTQYFGPGTRLTVL.

The V and J genes are TRBV28 and TRBJ1-1, with D perhaps matching TRBD1 (5 bases). The length of the CDR3 is 17 residues. Germline V gene lookup returns CDR1 MDHEN and CDR2 SYDVKM. V was clipped by 5 bases and J by 1 base, with 20 bases between them. The CDR3 loop is CASSTDPWGVSNTEAFF. DNA of the CDR3: TGTGCCAGCAGTACGGACCCCTGGGGGGTATCGAACACTGAAGCTTTCTTT. The full variable domain, its missing parts supplied by reference TRBV28 and TRBJ1-1, is DVKVTQSSRYLVKRTGEKVFLECVQDMDHENMFWYRQDPGLGLRLIYFSYDVKMKEKGDIPEGYSVSREKKERFSLILESASTNQTSMYLCASSTDPWGVSNTEAFFGQGTRLTVV.

This chain uses TRBV6-6 with TRBJ1-5, with D tentatively TRBD1 (5 bases). The CDR3 runs 14 residues. From germline, CDR1 is MNHNY and CDR2 SVGAGI (reference sequence). Trimming pared 0 bases from V and 4 bases from J, leaving 7 bases between. The chain's CDR3 is CASSYSWGNQPQHF. For the CDR3, the DNA is TGTGCCAGCAGTTACTCATGGGGGAATCAGCCCCAGCATTTT.

This clone has a handful of counts. V and J are TRBV10-2 and TRBJ2-3; tentatively, D is TRBD2 (5 bases). The CDR3 length is 16 residues. V was trimmed by 10 bases and J by 0 bases, leaving 20 bases between them. Germline V gene data show CDR1 as WSHSY and CDR2 as SAAADI. CDR3 sequence reads: CATLPSLPGSTDTQYF. The CDR3 DNA sequence: TGCGCCACCTTACCCTCCCTACCGGGAAGCACAGATACGCAGTATTTT.

The chain joins TRBV6-6 to TRBJ2-1; TRBD1 is a possible D gene (5 bases). Germline V CDR1 and CDR2: MNHNY, SVGAGI (reference sequence). Between the trimmed V and J ends, which lost 7 bases and 7 bases, there was a span of 20 bases. CDR3 length: 15 amino acids. CDR3 nucleotides: TGTGCCAGCAAGGCGGACACGAACCCCATGAATGAGCAGTTCTTC. Its translation is CASKADTNPMNEQFF.

The J gene is TRBJ2-1, the V gene TRBV6-5; D is uncertain. The CDR3 is 13 amino acids. V was cut by 0 bases and J by 9 bases, with 9 bases left in between. In germline, CDR1 is MNHEY, CDR2 SVGAGI. In DNA form, the CDR3 reads TGTGCCAGCAGTTACTCGACACAAGGTGAGCAGTTCTTC. This translates into CASSYSTQGEQFF.

The chain joins TRBV10-3 to TRBJ1-1, with TRBD1 as a possible D gene (6 bases). In germline, CDR1 is ENHRY, CDR2 SYGVKD. Trimming removed 2 bases at V and 0 bases at J, with 16 bases between. This CDR3 comprises 17 residues. The CDR3 is CAISEPLLGALNTEAFF. The CDR3 nucleotides are TGTGCCATCAGTGAGCCCCTGTTGGGGGCCTTGAACACTGAAGCTTTCTTT.

The V call is TRBV4-1, the J call TRBJ2-2; D is unresolved. CDR1 and CDR2 from the germline V gene are MGHRA and YSYEKL. V dropped 0 bases and J dropped 7 bases, with 9 bases sitting between them. The CDR3 is 14 amino acids. The CDR3 DNA reads TGCGCCAGCAGCCAAGATCCGGCTATCGGGGAGCTGTTTTTT. It encodes CASSQDPAIGELFF.

CDR3 nucleotide sequence: TGTGCCAGCCGATCAGGGGGTGCGGGGCCAGATACGCAGTATTTT. Protein: CASRSGGAGPDTQYF. This sequence joins TRBV27 and TRBJ2-3; maybe TRBD1 (7 bases). The CDR3 length is 15 residues. Germline-derived CDR1 and CDR2 are MNHEY and SMNVEV (reference sequence). Trimming removed 8 bases at V and 4 bases at J, with 19 bases between.

The chain employs TRBV7-9 and TRBJ1-2; D is ambiguous. CDR1 is SEHNR, CDR2 FQNEAQ, per germline (reference sequence). The V end was cut by 2 bases, the J end by 0 bases, with 4 bases between. CDR3 length: 13 amino acids. The CDR3 loop is CASSLSTNYGYTF. CDR3 sequence (DNA): TGTGCCAGCAGCTTATCGACTAACTATGGCTACACCTTC.

The rearrangement uses TRBV4-3 and TRBJ2-1; 14 bases fit TRBD2. Trimming cost V 4 bases and J 5 bases; bases outside gene matches: 7. Germline V gene lookup returns CDR1 LGHNA and CDR2 YSLEER. The CDR3 spans 17 residues. In DNA form, the CDR3 reads TGCGCCAGCAGCCCCTCGGGGGGACTAGCGGGAGACAATGAGCAGTTCTTC. Its translation is CASSPSGGLAGDNEQFF.

The chain employs TRBV9 and TRBJ2-1; D possibly corresponds to TRBD2 (6 bases). V lost 3 bases, J lost 7 bases, and 14 bases lay in between. The CDR3 is made up of 14 amino acids. Per the germline V gene, CDR1 is SGDLS and CDR2 is YYNGEE. For the CDR3, the DNA is TGTGCCAGCAGCGCAGGTAGCGGAGGGAATGAGCAGTTCTTC. It translates to CASSAGSGGNEQFF.

The chain links TRBV6-4 to TRBJ1-1, with D perhaps TRBD1 (5 bases). Trimming pared 10 bases from V and 3 bases from J, leaving 24 bases between. Per germline, CDR1 MRHNA and CDR2 SNTAGT. The CDR3 totals 16 residues. CDR3 residues: CATPRTGTNVYTEAFF. CDR3 in DNA: TGTGCCACTCCCCGGACCGGGACCAATGTTTACACTGAAGCTTTCTTT.

V and J are TRBV11-3 and TRBJ2-3; TRBD2 might be the D (6 bases). This CDR3 spans 17 amino acids. The V gene lost 0 bases and the J gene lost 1 base, with 14 bases spanning the gap. Germline loops: CDR1 SGHNT, CDR2 YENEEA. CDR3 in amino acids: CASSLDLGGIGTDTQYF. The CDR3 DNA reads TGTGCCAGCAGCTTAGATCTGGGGGGAATTGGCACAGATACGCAGTATTTT.

This sequence joins TRBV27 and TRBJ1-4; D call uncertain. Trimming took 5 bases from V and 0 from J, leaving 13 bases between them. This CDR3 is 16 amino acids long. CDR1 is MNHEY and CDR2 is SMNVEV in the germline V gene (reference sequence). CDR3 residues: CASSPSIDATNEKLFF. In DNA form, the CDR3 reads TGTGCCAGCAGTCCATCCATAGATGCAACTAATGAAAAACTGTTTTTT.

This clone appeared a few times. The genes are TRBV6-5 and TRBJ2-7; TRBD1 matches at 7 bases. Germline-derived CDR1 and CDR2 are MNHEY and SVGAGI. CDR3 size: 15 residues. Trimming removed 2 bases from V and 7 bases from J; junction bases left unmatched: 11. CDR3 loop: CASSYSENTGDEQYF. For the CDR3, the DNA is TGTGCCAGCAGTTACAGCGAAAATACAGGGGATGAGCAGTACTTC.

The V and J genes are TRBV27 and TRBJ2-1; 8 nucleotides align to TRBD2. CDR1 is MNHEY and CDR2 is SMNVEV in the germline V gene (reference sequence). The CDR3 is 16 residues long. V dropped 3 bases and J dropped 3; count of bases not matched to a gene: 7. CDR3 nucleotide sequence: TGTGCCAGCAGTTTCCTCGTCAGCGGGAGCTACAATGAGCAGTTCTTC. Translation: CASSFLVSGSYNEQFF.

The chain combines TRBV7-6 with TRBJ2-7; 11 bases line up with TRBD1. The ends lost 5 bases at V and 1 base at J; junction bases unmatched: 4. Germline V gene lookup returns CDR1 SGHVS and CDR2 FNYEAQ. The CDR3 has 15 amino acids. The CDR3 loop reads CASSRGTGGSYEQYF. The CDR3 DNA is TGTGCCAGCAGCCGAGGGACAGGGGGGTCCTACGAGCAGTACTTC.

The gene calls are TRBV2 and TRBJ1-2, with 10 bases fitting TRBD1. This CDR3 is built from 14 residues. Trimming at V came to 5 bases and at J to 7 bases, leaving 7 bases not matched to a gene. Germline V lookup: CDR1 SNHLY, CDR2 FYNNEI. In DNA form, the CDR3 reads TGTGCCAGCAGTCCGGACAGGGGGTTGGGTGGCTACACCTTC. Protein: CASSPDRGLGGYTF.

This clone has only one observation. The V call is TRBV6-1, the J call TRBJ2-4; D uncertain. V dropped 4 bases and J dropped 0 bases, with 4 bases sitting between them. CDR3 length: 13 amino acids. Germline CDR1 reads MNHNS; CDR2 reads SASEGT. The CDR3: CASSVLAKNIQYF. The CDR3 DNA reads as TGTGCCAGCAGTGTTTTAGCCAAAAACATTCAGTACTTC.